These 8 T cell receptor beta chains were all obtained from the same sample, sequenced in a study of blood T cells in healthy people across ages. With a J-beta primer mix and a sample-barcoded 5' primer, a second PCR ran about 7 to 12 cycles. TCRdb itself ran the 5' RACE reads through MiXCR, one entry per CDR3 protein. This sample has more than 800,000 distinct CDR3 sequences, with under 45% found just once. The sequenced sample was blood. Every receptor here comes from a woman aged 60-75 years in good health.

This clonotype was found a few times. J is TRBJ2-1 and V is TRBV4-1; 9 nucleotides agree with TRBD2. This CDR3 comprises 16 residues. V trimming: 3 bases; J trimming: 4 bases; junction bases outside the gene matches: 7. The germline gives CDR1 MGHRA, CDR2 YSYEKL. The CDR3 DNA sequence: TGCGCCAGCAGCCACTCCCTAGCGGGACTTTACAATGAGCAGTTCTTC. Amino acid sequence: CASSHSLAGLYNEQFF.

The chain links TRBV20-1 to TRBJ2-1, with TRBD2 as a possible D gene (6 bases). The CDR3 spans 14 residues. Trimming stripped 2 bases from V and 5 bases from J, with 13 bases between. Germline assignment: CDR1 DFQATT and CDR2 SNEGSKA (reference sequence). The DNA for the CDR3 is TGCAGTGCTAGACAGCTAGCGCGAGACAATGAGCAGTTCTTC. Translating it yields CSARQLARDNEQFF.

The CDR3 reads CATPVWKTNYEQYF. In DNA, the CDR3 is TGCGCCACCCCGGTATGGAAGACGAACTACGAGCAGTACTTC. This chain uses TRBV10-1 with TRBJ2-7; no clear D. The germline V and J ends were trimmed by 10 bases and 3 bases, with 19 bases remaining between them. This CDR3 is 14 amino acids long. Germline CDR1 and CDR2: WNHNN and SYGVQD (reference sequence).

The V and J genes are TRBV9 and TRBJ2-6, with a possible D match to TRBD1 (5 bases). From germline, CDR1 is SGDLS and CDR2 YYNGEE. V lost 0 bases and J lost 0, with 7 bases in between. The CDR3 is made up of 16 amino acids. CDR3 loop: CASSVGRGSGANVLTF. CDR3 nucleotides: TGTGCCAGCAGCGTAGGTAGGGGCTCTGGGGCCAACGTCCTGACTTTC. Full variable domain (missing parts from reference TRBV9 and TRBJ2-6): DSGVTQTPKHLITATGQRVTLRCSPRSGDLSVYWYQQSLDQGLQFLIQYYNGEERAKGNILERFSAQQFPDLHSELNLSSLELGDSALYFCASSVGRGSGANVLTFGAGSRLTVL.

V is TRBV5-1 and J is TRBJ2-1, with D possibly matching TRBD2 (6 bases). The germline V gene has CDR1 SGHRS and CDR2 YFSETQ. Trimming stripped 7 bases from V and 5 bases from J, with 19 bases between. The CDR3 spans 15 residues. The CDR3 coding sequence is TGCGCCAGCGACAACAACCCGGCGGGGAACAATGAGCAGTTCTTC. Its translation: CASDNNPAGNNEQFF.

This clonotype has more than one count but fewer than ten. The gene calls are TRBV6-6 and TRBJ1-4; TRBD1 aligns across 8 bases. The CDR3 has 15 residues. Germline trimming cut 7 bases from V and 2 bases from J; bases unmatched to any gene: 6. Germline assignment: CDR1 MNHNY and CDR2 SVGAGI (reference sequence). The CDR3 bases are TGTGCCAGCAACCACCGACAGGGGACTAATGAAAAACTGTTTTTT. This encodes CASNHRQGTNEKLFF.

This rearrangement joins TRBV5-6 to TRBJ2-4; TRBD1 matches at 7 bases. V shed 4 bases, J shed 5 bases, and the junction held 9 bases outside the gene matches. The CDR3 extends over 15 amino acids. Looked up from germline, CDR1 is SGHDT and CDR2 is YYEEEE. CDR3 loop: CASSPTGPAENIQYF. CDR3 in DNA: TGTGCCAGCAGCCCGACAGGGCCGGCGGAAAACATTCAGTACTTC. The full variable domain, in which reference TRBV5-6 and TRBJ2-4 provide the parts outside the CDR3, is DAGVTQSPTHLIKTRGQQVTLRCSPKSGHDTVSWYQQALGQGPQFIFQYYEEEERQRGNFPDRFSGHQFPNYSSELNVNALLLGDSALYLCASSPTGPAENIQYFGAGTRLSVL.

This clonotype was observed a handful of times. The chain is built from TRBV27 and TRBJ2-7, with D perhaps TRBD1 or TRBD2 (5 bases each). Germline assignment: CDR1 MNHEY and CDR2 SMNVEV (reference sequence). This CDR3 spans 13 amino acids. V dropped 3 bases and J dropped 4 bases, with 10 bases sitting between them. The CDR3 reads CASSLIEGYEQYF. In DNA form, the CDR3 reads TGTGCCAGCAGTTTGATCGAGGGGTACGAGCAGTACTTC.